Here is one T cell receptor (beta chain) with its context. It has no known antigen specificity. Base qualities are not at hand, and no much larger clone is one base apart. The data stem from a study of human T cells and chemical hapten exposure (dated by TCRdb to the early 2020s). Broadly, across the study: For sensitization, 2% DPC in acetone was applied to a roughly 2 cm by roughly 2 cm area of upper inner arm skin. Patients additionally received weekly therapeutic DPC doses to the scalp throughout the roughly 24-week study period. Patch testing was done on the upper back using Finn chambers containing 0.01% DPC, and results were scored after 6 days according to International Contact Dermatitis Research Group standards. Alopecia areata with under or over 50% scalp involvement, alopecia totalis and alopecia universalis were represented in the patient cohort, which was mostly female. Libraries were pooled for sequencing, and variation in per-sample TCR yields was attributed mainly to small differences in library volumes within the pool. Peripheral blood TCR repertoire changes were tracked in vivo in alopecia patients during primary and secondary sensitization to the hapten diphenylcyclopropenone (DPC). Blood samples were taken from patients before sensitization (week 0) and at 2, 6 and about 24 weeks after DPC sensitization. Around 29 alopecia patients provided blood for TCR sequencing at one to four time points (pre-sensitization, 2, 6 and 24 weeks).

Interpreted using the paper, the time point label stands for: patch test 3, about 24 weeks after DPC sensitization. The treatment or condition label on this specimen signifies: therapeutic diphenylcyclopropenone sensitization with weekly scalp DPC. Blood at each patch-test visit was drawn before the patch test was applied. Eligible patients were aged 18 to 70, diagnosed with alopecia, deemed suitable for DPC therapy, and excluded if pregnant. Total RNA was extracted from unfractionated whole blood collected in Tempus Blood RNA tubes. The method was RACE. Sequencing was carried out with a NextSeq 500. During library preparation, unique molecular identifiers were attached to individual cDNA molecules so that TCRs could be counted quantitatively and reproducibly. For every blood RNA sample, sequencing covered both the TCR alpha and TCR beta chains. As for the authors' bioinformatics: A median of roughly 100,000 TCRs per sample was observed, with a range of 23,224 to 690,600. V, J and CDR3 annotation of the TCR reads was performed with the Decombinator software suite. For the PS versus PT1 abundance plots, all samples were subsampled to the same number of TCRs (28,000). Expanded TCRs were defined as absent before sensitization and observed at least eight times at the 2-week time point. TCRdb cleaned the public reads at Q25 with fastp, built clones with MiXCR and kept in-frame beta chains. Each entry is one CDR3 protein sequence, shown with its most common DNA and genes. The V and J calls shown here were made by TCRdb, not taken from the authors' results. For this sample there are over 70,000 distinct CDR3 sequences; roughly a tenth appear just once. About 1% of the sample goes to the ten largest clones.

Study-level results and caveats: DPC sensitization did not change how many TCRs were above 1 in 1000 frequency, and no evidence was found of alterations in global repertoire structure. Significantly more large CDR3 similarity clusters were formed by expanded TCRs than by pre-sensitization or healthy control sets, consistent with antigen-driven responses. After repeated subsampling, the strength of the expansion versus patch-test correlation and the threshold at which it became significant changed. A positive correlation was found between the number of PT1 expanded TCRs and patch test score, with significance reached at thresholds 8, 16 and 32 but not 4. Because every patient had alopecia, a presumed autoimmune disease, the patients' immune response might differ from that of healthy individuals.

The sequencing here drew on whole blood, taken in connection with sensitization to the hapten diphenylcyclopropenone (DPC). The TCR sequence derives from a woman younger than 45 with alopecia areata. Some clones in this sample may be carry-over from other donors' samples.

The nucleotide sequence reads as follows: TGTGCCAGCAGGCAGGAGATCAACACTGAAGCTTTCTTT. It codes for CASRQEINTEAFF. Recombination joined TRBV6-2 or TRBV6-3 with TRBJ1-1, with no confident D gene call. CDR1 and CDR2 (MNHEY, SVGEGT) derive from the germline V gene. V and J are truncated by 6 bases and 2 bases respectively, leaving an intervening sequence of 10 bases. Spanning cysteine to phenylalanine, the CDR3 consists of 13 amino acids. Here the CDR3 DNA is all that survives: 39 bases in frame from base 1.